Shown below are 10 T cell receptor beta chains from a single sample sequenced in a study of Ad26.COV2.S vaccination and SARS-CoV-2 variants. The treatment denotes: 15 to 20 received Ad26.COV2.S at low or high dose, single or two shots; several received placebo; per-sample allocation not given. All samples were drawn on day 63, counting from the first vaccine or placebo injection. Data came from immunoSEQ multiplex PCR; TCRdb stores just in-frame clones and leaves some out. Of a few hundred thousand clones listed, roughly 88% are singletons. This specimen consisted of peripheral blood, obtained in a trial of Ad26.COV2.S vaccine versus placebo. Receptor source: a person between 18 and 65 years old who received the Ad26.COV2.S COVID-19 vaccine or a placebo.

CDR3 sequence reads: CAISESRTGGYGYTF. For the CDR3, the DNA is TGTGCCATCAGTGAGTCCCGGACAGGGGGGTATGGCTACACCTTC. This rearrangement joins TRBV10-3 to TRBJ1-2, with TRBD1 identical over 10 bases. Germline CDR1 is ENHRY and CDR2 is SYGVKD. V lost 0 bases, J lost 5 bases, and 3 bases stayed unmatched. CDR3 size: 15 residues.

V usage is TRBV6-5 and J usage is TRBJ1-2; the D gene is possibly TRBD1 (6 bases). V lost 5 bases and J 2 bases, leaving 9 bases between the germline ends. Per germline, CDR1 MNHEY and CDR2 SVGAGI. CDR3 length: 13 amino acids. CDR3 amino acids: CASSKQGNYGYTF. CDR3 bases: TGTGCCAGCAGTAAACAGGGAAACTATGGCTACACCTTC.

The chain couples TRBV27 to TRBJ2-1, with no clear D. Germline V gives CDR1 MNHEY, CDR2 SMNVEV (reference sequence). CDR3 length equals 12 residues. Trimming left V 8 bases short and J 5 bases short, with 10 bases between. CDR3 nucleotide sequence: TGTGCCAGCCATTCATTCCACAATGAGCAGTTCTTC. It codes for CASHSFHNEQFF.

V and J are TRBV5-4 and TRBJ2-3; possibly TRBD1 or TRBD2 for D (6 bases each). Trimming removed 0 bases at V and 4 bases at J, with 15 bases between. Germline V gives CDR1 SGHNT, CDR2 YYREEE (reference sequence). CDR3 size: 16 residues. For the CDR3, the DNA is TGTGCCAGCAGCTTGGAAGGGGGGACAAATTCAGATACGCAGTATTTT. The encoded protein is CASSLEGGTNSDTQYF.

The rearrangement joins TRBV11-2 to TRBJ1-1, with D possibly matching TRBD1 (6 bases). V lost 1 base, J lost 11 bases, and 11 bases lay in between. The CDR3 is made up of 12 amino acids. Germline V gives CDR1 SGHAT, CDR2 FQNNGV. CDR3 bases: TGTGCCAGCAGCTTAGGAGACAGGCGGGCTTTCTTT. Encoded protein: CASSLGDRRAFF.

The chain is built from TRBV6-6 and TRBJ1-1; D gene unclear. Per the germline V gene, CDR1 is MNHNY and CDR2 is SVGAGI (reference sequence). The CDR3 length is 13 residues. The V and J ends lost 5 bases and 1 base respectively, with 8 bases between them. CDR3 DNA: TGTGCCAGCAGTATCAGAACGAACACTGAAGCTTTCTTT. Its translation: CASSIRTNTEAFF.

The V and J genes are TRBV28 and TRBJ2-1; 12 bases fit TRBD2. Germline trimming cut 6 bases from V and 7 bases from J; bases unmatched to any gene: 16. This CDR3 region has 18 residues. Germline-derived CDR1 and CDR2 are MDHEN and SYDVKM. For the CDR3, the DNA is TGTGCCAGCAGCCGCGAATCCAGACTAGCGGGAGCCGCTAATGAGCAGTTCTTC. Translation gives CASSRESRLAGAANEQFF.

This chain uses TRBV6-5 with TRBJ1-6, with TRBD1 matching 11 bases. Germline assignment: CDR1 MNHEY and CDR2 SVGAGI. This CDR3 is built from 13 residues. CDR3 amino acids: CDTGQGAYSPLHF. CDR3 DNA sequence: TGTGACACCGGACAGGGGGCTTATTCACCCCTCCACTTT.

This chain joins TRBV6-6 and TRBJ1-2; tentatively, D is TRBD1 (6 bases). V was cut by 2 bases and J by 4 bases, with 14 bases left in between. From germline, CDR1 is MNHNY and CDR2 SVGAGI (reference sequence). The CDR3 runs 15 residues. As DNA, the CDR3 is TGTGCCAGCAGTTACCAAACAGGGTGGAGCTATGGCTACACCTTC. This sequence encodes CASSYQTGWSYGYTF.

This chain connects TRBV2 to TRBJ1-5, with D hard to call. The CDR3 has 13 residues. V was shortened by 3 bases and J by 5 bases, with 8 bases between the two germline ends. Germline V gives CDR1 SNHLY, CDR2 FYNNEI. This CDR3 reads CASSDGVYQPQHF. CDR3 in DNA: TGTGCCAGCAGTGACGGGGTTTATCAGCCCCAGCATTTT.